This TCR beta chain is drawn from a study of regulatory T cells in long-lasting Graves disease (dated by TCRdb to the early 2020s). For the study in its entirety: Persistent Graves' disease meant more than 5 years of antithyroid drug treatment with TSH receptor autoantibodies that stayed positive. The study was registered as a clinical trial and conducted in China. This study used TCR sequencing and RNA sequencing of peripheral blood to compare persistent Graves' disease patients against newly diagnosed Graves' disease patients. Persistent Graves' disease patients in the clinical cohort had taken antithyroid drugs for 9.5 to 13 years on average. TCR sequencing covered roughly 13 persistent and around 20 newly diagnosed Graves' disease patients, some 35 samples in total. Study-wide findings and limitations: More public clonotypes were shared among persistent patients (under 3,000) than among newly diagnosed patients (approximately 930). Peripheral blood alone was examined, since thyroid tissue, which constituted the primary lesion, could not be accessed. The small sample size was acknowledged by the authors as a limitation that may reduce accuracy. Sequencing and analysis were limited to the TCR beta chain. TRBV28, TRBJ1-2 and TRBJ2-5 were preferentially used in persistent disease, while TRBV20-1 and TRBJ2-1 were favored in newly diagnosed disease. Compared with newly diagnosed patients, persistent Graves' disease patients had lower TCR Shannon entropy and fewer highly expanded clones, which suggests clonal expansion.

Library creation used multiplex PCR. The data were produced on an Illumina HiSeq 4000. TCR beta libraries were built with iRepertoire HTBI primers and Arm-PCR amplification of CDR3 regions. Gel purification was performed on PCR products prior to sequencing. The source study handled its data this way. Gene usage analysis of CDR3 amino acid clonotypes used the approximately 62 TRBV and about 15 TRBJ segments found across samples. COPE and FqMerger were used to merge filtered high-quality paired reads into contigs. Contigs were aligned with BLAST to IMGT TRBV, TRBD and TRBJ reference genes, and CDR3 was defined per IMGT. Any clonotype with a frequency above 0.1% was classified as a highly expanded clone. Shannon entropy was used to measure repertoire diversity, and the Gini coefficient was used to measure V-J evenness. A clonotype was considered public if more than one individual shared it. In-frame beta chains were kept once TCRdb had trimmed the public reads at Q25 with fastp and called clones with MiXCR. Here each entry gathers all rows of one CDR3 protein and keeps the most common genes and DNA. TCRdb's processing, not the study's, gives the V and J calls here. The sample records 600,000 to 800,000 distinct CDR3 sequences, around 30% of which are singletons. The top ten hold under 50% of the sample.

In the germline V gene (reference sequence), CDR1 corresponds to LGHDT and CDR2 to YNNKEL. The germline ends are 13 bases apart after V is trimmed by 4 bases and J by 6 bases. CDR3 length: 13 amino acids, cysteine to phenylalanine. CDR3 DNA is the only sequence kept; it has 39 bases, read in frame from the first base. A remark on this clonotype: Its cognate antigen has yet to be identified. No base quality values were provided; no much bigger clone lies one nucleotide off.

The time point label, as the study defines it: persistent/refractory GD, antithyroid drugs over 5 years with positive TRAb. RNA was extracted from PBMCs in TRIzol for both TCR sequencing and RNA sequencing. Graves' disease was diagnosed according to American Thyroid Association guidelines. Recruitment of patients was carried out at an endocrinology department in Xi'an, China. Each patient gave roughly 8.4 milliliters of peripheral blood, collected in an EDTA anticoagulant tube. Ficoll Paque Plus density gradient separation was used to isolate PBMCs, and no further T cell sorting was done. An Agilent 2100 Bioanalyzer and agarose gel were used to check RNA quality, and a NanoDrop 2000 was used to measure RNA concentration.

The chain uses TRBV3-1 and TRBJ2-7; a tentative D match to TRBD1 spans 5 bases. This specimen consisted of peripheral blood mononuclear cells (PBMCs), obtained when the disease was refractory, from a patient treated with antithyroid drugs. The receptor was derived from a female donor with Graves disease. The CDR3 amino acid sequence is: CASSRQGEFEQYF. The DNA sequence is as follows: TGTGCCAGCAGCCGGCAGGGTGAGTTCGAGCAGTACTTC.